A single T cell receptor beta chain is shown here with its context. The data stem from a study of cytomegalovirus exposure and HLA in healthy donors. PCR employed 60 Vbeta and 13 Jbeta primers. Profiling relied on immunoSEQ multiplex PCR, and the TCRdb table lists in-frame clones only, not all of them. Altogether 270,000 or so clones are present, 85% to 95% being singletons, with the ten largest covering about 1.7%. V trimming: 6 bases; J trimming: 5 bases; junction bases outside the gene matches: 7. This CDR3 comprises 14 residues. CDR1 is SEHNR, CDR2 FQNEAQ, per germline (reference sequence). Sequenced material: PBMCs. The gene calls are TRBV7-9 and TRBJ1-1; 9 bases are shared with TRBD1. The sequence was obtained from a girl aged 2 to 10 in good health and CMV-seronegative. This chain's CDR3 is CASRGDRVGTEAFF. CDR3 DNA sequence: TGTGCCAGCAGAGGGGACAGGGTTGGAACTGAAGCTTTCTTT.